The entry that follows covers one TCR beta chain sequence. Its specificity is unknown. CDR1 is SGHRS, CDR2 YFSETQ, per germline. The CDR3 is 15 amino acids. V was shortened by 4 bases and J by 0 bases, with 13 bases between the two germline ends. TCRdb fed the reads into MiXCR, producing one record per CDR3 protein. The repertoire has tens of thousands of distinct CDR3 sequences, 20% to 25% of them found once; the top ten carry 60% to 85%. This sample was included in a study of T cell repertoires in cytomegalovirus infection. Turning to the study itself: Public TCR beta signatures indicated both CMV infection and matching HLA type. Regarding the study as a whole: Cumulative frequency of public TCR beta families picked out carriers of CMV plus the relevant HLA. There were HLA-C-restricted CMV-specific TCR beta clonotypes dominating the ex vivo response.

V and J are TRBV5-1 and TRBJ1-1; no reliable D call. The sample taken for sequencing was PBMCs, sequenced either directly or after in vitro stimulation (not recorded which). This sequence originates from a human donor in good health (CMV status not recorded). Some clones in this sample may be carry-over from other donors' samples. The CDR3 DNA is TGCGCCAGCAGCCCTCGGGAGGGCCTGAACACTGAAGCTTTCTTT. This gives the protein CASSPREGLNTEAFF.